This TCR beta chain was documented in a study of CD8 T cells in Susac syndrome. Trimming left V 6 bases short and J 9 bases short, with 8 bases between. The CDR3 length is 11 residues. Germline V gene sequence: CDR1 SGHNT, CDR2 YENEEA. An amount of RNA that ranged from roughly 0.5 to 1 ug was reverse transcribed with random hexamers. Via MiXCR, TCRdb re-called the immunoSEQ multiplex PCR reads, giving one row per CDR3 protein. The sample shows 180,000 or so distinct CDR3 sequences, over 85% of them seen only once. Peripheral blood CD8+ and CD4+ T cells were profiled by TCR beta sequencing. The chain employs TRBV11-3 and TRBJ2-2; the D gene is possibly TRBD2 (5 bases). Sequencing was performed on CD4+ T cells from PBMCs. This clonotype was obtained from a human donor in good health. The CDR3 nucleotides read TGTGCCAGCAGTAACGGGAGGGAGCTGTTTTTT. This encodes CASSNGRELFF.